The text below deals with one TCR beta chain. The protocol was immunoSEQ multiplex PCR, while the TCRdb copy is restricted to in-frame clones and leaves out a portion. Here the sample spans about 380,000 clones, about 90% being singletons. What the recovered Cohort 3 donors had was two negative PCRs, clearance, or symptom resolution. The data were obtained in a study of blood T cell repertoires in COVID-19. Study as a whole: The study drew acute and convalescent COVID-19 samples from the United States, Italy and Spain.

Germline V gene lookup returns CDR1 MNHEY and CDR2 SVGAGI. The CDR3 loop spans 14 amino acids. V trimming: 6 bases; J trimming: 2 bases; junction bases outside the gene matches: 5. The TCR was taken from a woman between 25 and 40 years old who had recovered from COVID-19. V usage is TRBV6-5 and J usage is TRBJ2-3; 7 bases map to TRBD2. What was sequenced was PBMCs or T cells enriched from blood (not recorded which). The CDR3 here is CASRRAGNTDTQYF. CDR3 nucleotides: TGTGCCAGCAGGAGAGCGGGGAACACAGATACGCAGTATTTT.